Here is one TCR beta chain with its context. Germline lookup yields CDR1 SGHTA and CDR2 FQGNSA. The CDR3 consists of 18 residues. The V and J ends lost 4 bases and 1 base respectively, with 21 bases between them. Here immunoSEQ multiplex PCR was the method, and the copy in TCRdb shows in-frame clones only, minus some. The sample includes over 200,000 clones, about nine tenths seen only once; the top ten take 2.7%. This record comes from a study of blood T cell repertoires in COVID-19. The sequence came from a woman in her sixties or seventies with acute or convalescent COVID-19. Sequencing was done on a sample of peripheral blood. The chain has TRBV7-2 and TRBJ2-3; tentative D call: TRBD2 (6 bases). The CDR3 bases are TGTGCCAGCAGCTCCCCGGGAGTGGCCACGGTACGCACAGATACGCAGTATTTT. It is translated as CASSSPGVATVRTDTQYF.